A selection of T cell receptor beta chains follows, all from one sample in a study of CD8+CD57+ T cells in acquired aplastic anemia. Each CDR3 protein gets one entry after TCRdb re-called the reads with MiXCR. The table has 150,000 to 170,000 distinct CDR3 sequences, approximately 52% seen once. Sequenced material: sorted CD4+, CD8+, or CD8+CD57+ T cells (not recorded which) from PBMCs. Receptors originate from a human donor with aplastic anemia. CDR3s include the opening cysteine and the closing phenylalanine or tryptophan. Each record gives: V gene, D gene, CDR3 length, J gene, clone size, CDR3 protein, CDR3 DNA. D genes are given only for firm matches. Expanded clones get a size class; other rows say once, few or many, or leave the size out.

>TRBV10-3|TRBD1|16|TRBJ1-1|.
CAISEEQGDASSEAFF
TGTGCCATCAGTGAAGAACAGGGGGATGCGTCTTCTGAAGCTTTCTTT
>TRBV29-1|.|12|TRBJ1-1|many
CSVLGRREIAFF
TGCAGCGTCTTGGGACGCCGCGAAATCGCTTTCTTT
>TRBV7-9|.|15|TRBJ1-3|.
CASSLGGFSGNTIYF
TGTGCCAGCAGCTTGGGGGGGTTCTCGGGAAACACCATATATTTT
>TRBV12-3/TRBV12-4|TRBD2|16|TRBJ2-3|many
CASSSLSRGGTDTQYF
TGTGCCAGCAGTTCCCTCTCGCGGGGGGGTACAGATACGCAGTATTTT
>TRBV7-2|.|17|TRBJ2-3|many
CASSLARVVSSTDTQYF
TGTGCCAGCAGCTTAGCGCGGGTCGTTTCTAGCACAGATACGCAGTATTTT
>TRBV5-1|TRBD1|16|TRBJ1-6|many
CASSLPGQAINSPLHF
TGCGCCAGCAGCTTACCAGGACAGGCAATCAATTCACCCCTCCACTTT
>TRBV15|.|14|TRBJ1-4|many
CATNMRATNEKLFF
TGTGCCACCAATATGAGGGCAACTAATGAAAAACTGTTTTTT
>TRBV11-2|TRBD2|14|TRBJ2-1|.
CASSSTSAHNEQFF
TGTGCCAGCAGCTCGACTAGCGCCCACAATGAGCAGTTCTTC
>TRBV2|.|13|TRBJ1-1|.
CAARRGHSSEAFF
TGTGCCGCTAGACGGGGACATAGTTCTGAAGCTTTCTTT
>TRBV10-3|TRBD1|16|TRBJ1-2|.
CASSQRGQGANYGYTF
TGTGCCAGCAGCCAACGCGGACAGGGGGCTAACTATGGCTACACCTTC
>TRBV2|.|12|TRBJ1-1|many
CASSVEESEAFF
TGTGCCAGCAGCGTTGAGGAGTCCGAAGCTTTCTTT
>TRBV11-2|TRBD1|16|TRBJ1-5|.
CASSSEVGQINQPQHF
TGTGCCAGCAGCTCCGAAGTGGGACAGATCAATCAGCCCCAGCATTTT
>TRBV24-1|.|13|TRBJ1-3|.
CATSDLNGNTIYF
TGTGCCACCAGTGACCTGAATGGAAACACCATATATTTT
>TRBV24-1|TRBD2|15|TRBJ2-1|.
CATSETSGIIDEQFF
TGTGCCACCAGTGAGACTAGCGGGATTATCGATGAGCAGTTCTTC
>TRBV10-3|.|14|TRBJ2-1|.
CAIGSGDMRSEQFF
TGTGCCATCGGAAGTGGGGACATGCGGTCGGAGCAGTTCTTC
>TRBV7-9|TRBD2|15|TRBJ2-7|once
CASSRLAGESYEQYF
TGTGCCAGCAGCCGGCTAGCGGGGGAATCCTACGAGCAGTACTTC
>TRBV10-3|TRBD2|15|TRBJ2-1|few
CAMRTSGSNYNEQFF
TGTGCCATGCGGACTAGCGGGAGTAACTACAATGAGCAGTTCTTC
>TRBV29-1|TRBD1|13|TRBJ2-7|few
CSVSGTGVHEQYF
TGCAGCGTTTCCGGGACAGGGGTCCACGAGCAGTACTTC
>TRBV10-3|.|16|TRBJ1-2|many
CATIPGSGGVNYGYTF
TGTGCCACCATACCGGGATCGGGGGGAGTTAACTATGGCTACACCTTC
>TRBV19|.|15|TRBJ1-1|.
CASSIVRAGSTEAFF
TGTGCCAGTAGTATTGTTCGGGCAGGCAGTACTGAAGCTTTCTTT
>TRBV24-1|.|13|TRBJ1-2|once
CATSDRVNYGYTF
TGTGCCACCAGTGATCGAGTGAACTATGGCTACACCTTC
>TRBV10-3|.|17|TRBJ1-2|.
CAISESPVGRANYGYTF
TGTGCCATCAGTGAGAGTCCGGTCGGGCGAGCTAACTATGGCTACACCTTC
>TRBV20-1|.|12|TRBJ2-6|once
CSARDGANVLTF
TGCAGTGCTAGAGATGGGGCCAACGTCCTGACTTTC
>TRBV2|TRBD1|14|TRBJ2-6|once
CASSEGAGGNVLTF
TGTGCCAGCAGTGAAGGGGCAGGGGGCAACGTCCTGACTTTC
>TRBV7-2|.|11|TRBJ2-7|.
CASSAGDEQYF
TGTGCCAGCAGCGCTGGGGACGAGCAGTACTTC
>TRBV20-1|TRBD1|12|TRBJ1-2|.
CSAGTGGNGYTF
TGCAGTGCCGGGACAGGGGGCAATGGCTACACCTTC